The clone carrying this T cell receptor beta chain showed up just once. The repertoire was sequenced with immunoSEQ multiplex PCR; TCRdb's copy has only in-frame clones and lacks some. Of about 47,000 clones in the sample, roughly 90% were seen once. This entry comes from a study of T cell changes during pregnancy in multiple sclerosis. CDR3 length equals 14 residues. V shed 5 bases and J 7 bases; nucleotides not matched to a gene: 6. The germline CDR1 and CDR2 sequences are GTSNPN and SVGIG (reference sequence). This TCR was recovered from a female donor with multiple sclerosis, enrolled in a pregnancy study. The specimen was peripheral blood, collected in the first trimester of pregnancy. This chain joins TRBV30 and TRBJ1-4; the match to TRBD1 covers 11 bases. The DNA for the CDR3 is TGTGCCTGGTGGGACAGGGGGAGGTCTGAAAAACTGTTTTTT. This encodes CAWWDRGRSEKLFF.